These T cell receptor beta chains were read from a single sample in a study of blood T cell repertoires in COVID-19. Clones were sequenced by immunoSEQ multiplex PCR, and TCRdb holds only the in-frame ones, with some missing. The table lists 180,000 or so clones, about 86% of them singletons, with roughly 8.2% in the top ten. Input material: peripheral blood. The receptors originated from a man between 60 and 70 years old with acute or convalescent COVID-19. The CDR3 runs from the conserved cysteine through the conserved F or W. D genes are given only for firm matches. Not every row has a clone size; where given, it reads once, few, many or a size class.

D	size	V	J	length	CDR3	DNA
TRBD1	-	TRBV19	TRBJ1-5	15	CASSPGTGIHQPQHF	TGTGCCAGTAGCCCCGGGACAGGGATACACCAGCCCCAGCATTTT
TRBD2	once	TRBV28	TRBJ2-1	16	CASSFSSSGLYNEQFF	TGTGCCAGCAGTTTCTCTTCTAGCGGGCTGTACAATGAGCAGTTCTTC
TRBD1	-	TRBV2	TRBJ2-3	13	CASGGQPHTSKYF	TGTGCCAGCGGGGGACAGCCCCATACCTCCAAATATTTT
TRBD1	-	TRBV28	TRBJ1-2	13	CATYRGLLYGYTF	TGTGCCACCTACAGGGGGCTCCTCTATGGCTACACCTTC
-	-	TRBV6-5	TRBJ1-1	12	CASRTQFTEAFF	TGTGCCAGCCGGACACAATTCACTGAAGCTTTCTTT
TRBD1	-	TRBV28	TRBJ1-2	14	CASMGQGRFYGYTF	TGTGCCAGCATGGGACAGGGACGGTTCTATGGCTACACCTTC
-	-	TRBV28	TRBJ1-5	14	CASRQGGINQPQHF	TGTGCCAGCAGACAGGGTGGGATCAATCAGCCCCAGCATTTT
TRBD1	-	TRBV28	TRBJ1-1	12	CASRRTGGPAFF	TGTGCCAGCAGACGGACAGGGGGCCCAGCTTTCTTT
-	-	TRBV27	TRBJ2-1	15	CASSSTPRGYNEQFF	TGTGCCAGCAGTTCCACACCCAGGGGCTACAATGAGCAGTTCTTC
-	once	TRBV11-2	TRBJ1-1	15	CASSLARSGNTEAFF	TGTGCCAGCAGCTTAGCCCGCAGCGGGAACACTGAAGCTTTCTTT
-	-	TRBV28	TRBJ2-1	13	CASLGLGGNEQFF	TGTGCCAGCCTGGGCCTGGGTGGCAATGAGCAGTTCTTC
TRBD1	few	TRBV7-9	TRBJ1-2	13	CASSPGQNYGYTF	TGTGCCAGCAGCCCGGGACAGAACTATGGCTACACCTTC
-	-	TRBV9	TRBJ1-2	14	CASSSRGGSHGYTF	TGTGCCAGCAGCTCAAGGGGAGGTTCCCATGGCTACACCTTC
TRBD2	once	TRBV29-1	TRBJ2-2	16	CSVYVLAGEGTGELFF	TGCAGCGTTTATGTCCTAGCGGGAGAGGGAACCGGGGAGCTGTTTTTT
TRBD1	-	TRBV24-1	TRBJ1-2	16	CATSDLRTGGDYGYTF	TGTGCCACCAGTGATCTCCGGACAGGGGGCGACTATGGCTACACCTTC
TRBD1	-	TRBV4-1	TRBJ2-1	16	CATRTAGDRGGYEQFF	TGCGCCACTAGAACCGCGGGGGACAGGGGAGGATATGAGCAGTTCTTC
-	-	TRBV18	TRBJ1-3	14	CASSPPVPGNTIYF	TGTGCCAGCTCACCTCCGGTGCCTGGAAACACCATATATTTT